Each of the 24 T cell receptor beta chains below was sequenced from the same sample in a study of blood T cell repertoires in COVID-19. The protocol was immunoSEQ multiplex PCR, while the TCRdb copy is restricted to in-frame clones and leaves out a portion. The sample lists more than 150,000 clones, about four fifths occurring once. The sequencing sample was made of peripheral blood. All receptors derive from a woman older than 75 with acute or convalescent COVID-19.

The V and J genes are TRBV5-8 and TRBJ2-3; 11 nucleotides agree with TRBD1. Unmatched junction bases numbered 5, after V lost 3 bases and J lost 5 bases. Germline V gene sequence: CDR1 SGHTS, CDR2 YDEGEE. CDR3 length: 15 amino acids. CDR3 protein: CASSWGGTGGDTQYF. The CDR3 bases are TGTGCCAGCAGCTGGGGAGGGACAGGGGGAGATACGCAGTATTTT.

The gene calls are TRBV25-1 and TRBJ1-3; D call uncertain. Germline V gene lookup returns CDR1 MGHDK and CDR2 SYGVNS. Trimming removed 2 bases at V and 0 bases at J, with 8 bases between. There are 15 residues in the CDR3. The CDR3 coding sequence is TGTGCCAGCAGTGAACCAAGGAGCTCTGGAAACACCATATATTTT. Translating gives CASSEPRSSGNTIYF.

In its sample, this clone was seen a few times. Other DNA sequences in this sample translate to the same CDR3. CDR3 sequence reads: CASSSTYEQYF. CDR3 nucleotide sequence: TGTGCCAGCAGCTCCACCTACGAGCAGTACTTC. The V call is TRBV11-2, the J call TRBJ2-7; D uncertain. V dropped 4 bases and J dropped 2 bases, with 3 bases sitting between them. The CDR3 contains 11 residues. Germline assignment: CDR1 SGHAT and CDR2 FQNNGV.

V gene TRBV2 combines with J gene TRBJ1-2; 8 positions agree with TRBD1. The CDR3 loop spans 15 amino acids. Germline V gene sequence: CDR1 SNHLY, CDR2 FYNNEI. With 4 bases clipped from V and 0 bases from J, the junction kept 4 bases outside the gene matches. CDR3 nucleotide sequence: TGTGCCAGCAGTGGAAACAGGGGGTCTAACTATGGCTACACCTTC. It encodes CASSGNRGSNYGYTF.

The gene calls are TRBV29-1 and TRBJ2-1, with TRBD1 as a possible D gene (6 bases). Germline CDR1 SQVTM, CDR2 ANQGSEA. The CDR3 covers 12 residues. Between the trimmed V and J ends, which lost 7 bases and 9 bases, there was a span of 16 bases. The CDR3 here is CSGTTGLAEQFF. The CDR3 DNA reads TGCAGCGGTACCACAGGGCTAGCTGAGCAGTTCTTC.

This rearrangement joins TRBV6-5 to TRBJ2-1; D might be TRBD1 (6 bases). CDR3 length: 14 amino acids. CDR1 and CDR2 from the germline V gene are MNHEY and SVGAGI. Trimming removed 2 bases from V and 8 bases from J, with 13 bases in between. The CDR3 loop is CASSYEQGNYEQFF. The CDR3 DNA reads TGTGCCAGCAGTTACGAACAGGGTAATTATGAGCAGTTCTTC.

J is TRBJ2-3 and V is TRBV6-6, with TRBD1 identical over 8 bases. Trimming removed 5 bases from V and 1 base from J; junction bases left unmatched: 8. The CDR3 spans 16 residues. Germline CDR1 reads MNHNY; CDR2 reads SVGAGI (reference sequence). The CDR3 nucleotides read TGTGCCAGCAGTCCGCGGGGACAGGTTGGCACAGATACGCAGTATTTT. Amino acid sequence: CASSPRGQVGTDTQYF.

The V call is TRBV6-5, the J call TRBJ2-1; 13 nucleotides agree with TRBD2. Trimming took 0 bases from V and 11 from J; bases not matched to a gene: 7. Per the germline V gene, CDR1 is MNHEY and CDR2 is SVGAGI. There are 16 residues in the CDR3. This CDR3 is CASSYSGLAGADKQFF. In DNA form, the CDR3 reads TGTGCCAGCAGTTACTCCGGACTAGCGGGGGCCGATAAGCAGTTCTTC.

Concerning this clone: An end of the junction does not agree with germline; a read error may underlie this. J is TRBJ1-1 and V is TRBV28; TRBD1 matches at 8 bases. There are 10 residues in the CDR3. Per the germline V gene, CDR1 is MDHEN and CDR2 is SYDVKM. CDR3 nucleotides: TGTGCCAGCAGTTTAGACAGGGGTGTCTTT. This codes for CASSLDRGVF.

The chain combines TRBV4-2 with TRBJ2-3; 12 positions agree with TRBD2. The CDR3 has 15 residues. V trimming: 2 bases; J trimming: 4 bases; junction bases outside the gene matches: 1. Germline lookup yields CDR1 LGHNA and CDR2 YNFKEQ. CDR3 amino acids: CASSQLAGGADTQYF. The CDR3 coding sequence is TGTGCCAGCAGCCAACTAGCGGGAGGGGCAGATACGCAGTATTTT.

The chain joins TRBV5-1 to TRBJ2-1, with TRBD2 matching over 13 bases. V was pared by 5 bases and J by 9 bases, with 8 bases of the junction left unmatched. Germline CDR1 reads SGHRS; CDR2 reads YFSETQ. The CDR3 sequence is 15 residues long. CDR3 in DNA: TGCGCCAGCAGTATAGGACTAGCGGGAGCGGGTGAGCAGTTCTTC. Translating it yields CASSIGLAGAGEQFF.

J is TRBJ1-1 and V is TRBV4-2; D is perhaps TRBD1 (6 bases). This CDR3 comprises 15 residues. Trimming took 0 bases from V and 2 from J, leaving 10 bases between them. In germline, CDR1 is LGHNA, CDR2 YNFKEQ. In DNA, the CDR3 is TGTGCCAGCAGCCAAGACGGCAGGGGTAACACTGAAGCTTTCTTT. The encoded protein is CASSQDGRGNTEAFF.

This clone was recorded once. In DNA form, the CDR3 reads TGTGCCAGCAGCTTGGTGGGGGCTGGTGAAAAACTGTTTTTT. It specifies CASSLVGAGEKLFF. The rearrangement links TRBV5-6 to TRBJ1-4; tentative D call: TRBD1 (6 bases). Trimming shortened V by 0 bases and J by 7 bases, and 10 bases separated the two germline ends. From germline, CDR1 is SGHDT and CDR2 YYEEEE. The CDR3 is 14 residues long. Full variable domain (outside the CDR3, taken from reference TRBV5-6 and TRBJ1-4): DAGVTQSPTHLIKTRGQQVTLRCSPKSGHDTVSWYQQALGQGPQFIFQYYEEEERQRGNFPDRFSGHQFPNYSSELNVNALLLGDSALYLCASSLVGAGEKLFFGSGTQLSVL.

This chain connects TRBV18 to TRBJ2-7; D gene unclear. This CDR3 spans 15 amino acids. The germline gives CDR1 KGHSH, CDR2 LQKENI. V lost 5 bases to trimming and J lost 2 bases, with 16 bases between them. In DNA form, the CDR3 reads TGTGCCAGCTCATCAGACTCGGGTTCTACCTACGAGCAGTACTTC. Encoded protein: CASSSDSGSTYEQYF.

V usage is TRBV28 and J usage is TRBJ1-4; a weak D match, TRBD1 (5 bases). The germline V gene has CDR1 MDHEN and CDR2 SYDVKM. Trimming pared 7 bases from V and 8 bases from J, leaving 17 bases between. The length of the CDR3 is 14 residues. The DNA for the CDR3 is TGTGCCAGCAACCGGCGGACAACGGGCGAAAAACTGTTTTTT. It codes for CASNRRTTGEKLFF.

The chain uses TRBV7-9 and TRBJ1-2, with D unresolved. CDR1 and CDR2 from the germline V gene are SEHNR and FQNEAQ (reference sequence). The CDR3 loop spans 14 amino acids. V was trimmed by 5 bases and J by 3 bases, leaving 13 bases between them. CDR3 in amino acids: CASSPPADDYGYTF. CDR3 DNA sequence: TGTGCCAGCAGCCCCCCCGCAGATGACTATGGCTACACCTTC.

This sequence joins TRBV4-1 and TRBJ2-3, with a tentative D call TRBD2 (5 bases). Trimming shortened V by 5 bases and J by 4 bases, and 13 bases separated the two germline ends. This CDR3 has 14 amino acids. CDR1 MGHRA and CDR2 YSYEKL come from the germline V gene. In nucleotides, the CDR3 is TGCGCCAGCAGCAGGACCGTCGGGGCAGATACGCAGTATTTT. This encodes CASSRTVGADTQYF.

The chain is built from TRBV6-1 and TRBJ1-5; no clear D. This CDR3 region has 14 residues. Trimming took 7 bases from V and 2 from J, leaving 12 bases between them. The germline V gene encodes CDR1 MNHNS and CDR2 SASEGT. CDR3 bases: TGTGCCAGCACCGGGGTTTACGGCAATCAGCCCCAGCATTTT. Protein sequence: CASTGVYGNQPQHF.

The V call is TRBV5-6, the J call TRBJ1-2, with D possibly being TRBD1 (6 bases). V lost 4 bases and J 6 bases, leaving 19 bases between the germline ends. The germline V gene has CDR1 SGHDT and CDR2 YYEEEE. The CDR3 contains 15 residues. The CDR3 DNA is TGTGCCAGCAGCCTACAGGGAGGGAGGATGGATGGCTACACCTTC. It is translated as CASSLQGGRMDGYTF.

The J gene is TRBJ1-4, the V gene TRBV3-1 (or the pseudogene TRBV3-2); 10 positions agree with TRBD1. The CDR3 sequence is 17 residues long. V was clipped by 1 base and J by 8 bases; unmatched bases: 10. Germline CDR1 reads LGHDT; CDR2 reads YNNKEL (reference sequence). DNA for the CDR3: TGTGCCAGCAGCCAAGGGGGACAGGGGCCCTCGGGGGAAAAACTGTTTTTT. Translated: CASSQGGQGPSGEKLFF.

V is TRBV10-1 and J is TRBJ2-2; possibly TRBD2 for D (6 bases). Per the germline V gene, CDR1 is WNHNN and CDR2 is SYGVQD (reference sequence). There are 15 residues in the CDR3. The germline V and J ends were trimmed by 4 bases and 4 bases, with 13 bases remaining between them. CDR3: CASSAEGTATGELFF. The CDR3 nucleotides are TGCGCCAGCAGTGCGGAAGGGACTGCCACCGGGGAGCTGTTTTTT.

This chain connects TRBV5-1 to TRBJ2-6, with TRBD2 identical over 7 bases. The CDR3 is 18 amino acids. In germline, CDR1 is SGHRS, CDR2 YFSETQ. With 0 bases clipped from V and 2 bases from J, the junction kept 8 bases outside the gene matches. The CDR3 DNA sequence: TGCGCCAGCAGCTTGGCGGGGAGGGGAGGGACTGGGGCCAACGTCCTGACTTTC. Amino acid sequence: CASSLAGRGGTGANVLTF.

The table lists this clone with a count of one. The genes are TRBV19 and TRBJ1-2; tentatively, D is TRBD1 (5 bases). This CDR3 has 14 amino acids. Germline V gives CDR1 LNHDA, CDR2 SQIVND (reference sequence). V was cut by 6 bases and J by 3 bases, with 14 bases left in between. This CDR3 reads CASSPNGGDYGYTF. CDR3 DNA: TGTGCCAGTAGCCCTAATGGAGGGGACTATGGCTACACCTTC.

The chain links TRBV29-1 to TRBJ2-7; D might be TRBD1 (6 bases). The CDR3 extends over 14 amino acids. Germline V gene sequence: CDR1 SQVTM, CDR2 ANQGSEA. Trimming cost V 5 bases and J 5 bases, with 19 bases left between them. The chain's CDR3 is CSVSSQGVPDEQYF. In nucleotides, the CDR3 is TGCAGCGTTTCCTCACAGGGAGTCCCGGACGAGCAGTACTTC.